Listed below are T cell receptor beta chains from one sample, sequenced in a study of OX40 agonist ivuxolimab in advanced cancers. Method: immunoSEQ multiplex PCR; TCRdb's copy keeps in-frame clones and lacks some. The data show more than 45,000 clones, more than 85% seen once. The sequencing here drew on CD4+ or CD8+ T cells sorted from blood, taken in a trial of the OX40 agonist ivuxolimab. The receptors come from an adult with an advanced solid tumor such as melanoma, head and neck, liver or kidney cancer. CDR3s include the opening cysteine and the closing phenylalanine or tryptophan. Fields, in order: clone size, V gene, J gene, D gene, CDR3 DNA, CDR3 protein. A D gene is named only where the DNA matches it firmly. Clone size is stated in some rows and not others, as once, few, many or a class when expanded.

abundance: NA
v_gene: TRBV6-1
j_gene: TRBJ1-3
d_gene: NA
CDR3nt: TGTGCCAGCAGTGAAGGTCCCCTCAATGGAAACACCATATATTTT
CDR3aa: CASSEGPLNGNTIYF

abundance: NA
v_gene: TRBV5-1
j_gene: TRBJ2-7
d_gene: NA
CDR3nt: TGCGCCAGCAGCACCCAAGGCGGCCCCTACGAGCAGTACTTC
CDR3aa: CASSTQGGPYEQYF

abundance: NA
v_gene: TRBV18
j_gene: TRBJ1-1
d_gene: NA
CDR3nt: TGTGCCAGCTCTCCAACAGGGTCTTGGAACACTGAAGCTTTCTTT
CDR3aa: CASSPTGSWNTEAFF

abundance: NA
v_gene: TRBV7-2
j_gene: TRBJ2-7
d_gene: TRBD2
CDR3nt: TGTGCCAGCAGCGCGGGACTAGCGGGAGGGCCGCAAGAGCAGTACTTC
CDR3aa: CASSAGLAGGPQEQYF

abundance: NA
v_gene: TRBV5-1
j_gene: TRBJ2-7
d_gene: NA
CDR3nt: TGCGCCAGCAGCTTGGCCGATCGGGGTAAGGCCTCCTACGAGCAGTACTTC
CDR3aa: CASSLADRGKASYEQYF

abundance: NA
v_gene: TRBV6-5
j_gene: TRBJ2-3
d_gene: NA
CDR3nt: TGTGCCAGCAGTTACCGGCAGAACACAGATACGCAGTATTTT
CDR3aa: CASSYRQNTDTQYF

abundance: NA
v_gene: TRBV4-1
j_gene: TRBJ1-1
d_gene: NA
CDR3nt: TGCGCCAGCAGCCAAGGGGCTGATAACACTGAAGCTTTCTTT
CDR3aa: CASSQGADNTEAFF

abundance: NA
v_gene: TRBV7-2
j_gene: TRBJ2-5
d_gene: NA
CDR3nt: TGTGCCAGCAGCTTATTTTACCAAGAGACCCAGTACTTC
CDR3aa: CASSLFYQETQYF

abundance: NA
v_gene: TRBV19
j_gene: TRBJ2-7
d_gene: NA
CDR3nt: TGTGCCAGTAGTATCAGGGATGTCAGCCCCTACGAGCAGTACTTC
CDR3aa: CASSIRDVSPYEQYF

abundance: once
v_gene: TRBV9
j_gene: TRBJ2-7
d_gene: TRBD1
CDR3nt: TGTGCCAGCAGCGTGGCGGACAGGGAGGCGTCCTACGAGCAGTACTTC
CDR3aa: CASSVADREASYEQYF

abundance: NA
v_gene: TRBV6-5
j_gene: TRBJ2-7
d_gene: TRBD2
CDR3nt: TGTGCCAGCAGTTACGAGGGAGGGAGAGGCTACGAGCAGTACTTC
CDR3aa: CASSYEGGRGYEQYF

abundance: NA
v_gene: TRBV5-1
j_gene: TRBJ2-3
d_gene: TRBD1
CDR3nt: TGCGCCAGCAGCGAAGTACAGGGGGGCCCAGATACGCAGTATTTT
CDR3aa: CASSEVQGGPDTQYF

abundance: NA
v_gene: TRBV9
j_gene: TRBJ2-1
d_gene: TRBD2
CDR3nt: TGTGCCAGCAGCGTTAGGACTAGCGGGTACAATGAGCAGTTCTTC
CDR3aa: CASSVRTSGYNEQFF

abundance: NA
v_gene: TRBV4-1
j_gene: TRBJ1-2
d_gene: NA
CDR3nt: TGCGCCAGCAGCCAAGATGCAAGATTTTATGGCTACACCTTC
CDR3aa: CASSQDARFYGYTF

abundance: NA
v_gene: TRBV10-3
j_gene: TRBJ1-5
d_gene: TRBD1
CDR3nt: TGTGCCATCAGTGAGTCAAGAACAGGGGGCAATCAGCCCCAGCATTTT
CDR3aa: CAISESRTGGNQPQHF

abundance: once
v_gene: TRBV7-9
j_gene: TRBJ1-1
d_gene: NA
CDR3nt: TGTGCCAGCAGCTTAGCTTGGGGGCACACTGAAGCTTTCTTT
CDR3aa: CASSLAWGHTEAFF

abundance: NA
v_gene: TRBV19
j_gene: TRBJ1-1
d_gene: NA
CDR3nt: TGTGCCAGTAGTATATACTCCGGAGGGAACACTGAAGCTTTCTTT
CDR3aa: CASSIYSGGNTEAFF

abundance: NA
v_gene: TRBV18
j_gene: TRBJ2-7
d_gene: NA
CDR3nt: TGTGCCAGCTCACCACAATTTCTGACCCTGCGCTCCTACGAGCAGTACTTC
CDR3aa: CASSPQFLTLRSYEQYF

abundance: NA
v_gene: TRBV2
j_gene: TRBJ2-7
d_gene: TRBD2
CDR3nt: TGTGCCAGCAGTGGGGGATTTGGTTTAGCGGGAGGGCCGGGCGAGCAGTACTTC
CDR3aa: CASSGGFGLAGGPGEQYF

abundance: once
v_gene: TRBV4-1
j_gene: TRBJ2-3
d_gene: NA
CDR3nt: TGCGCCAGCAGCCCTTACCACACAGATACGCAGTATTTT
CDR3aa: CASSPYHTDTQYF

abundance: NA
v_gene: TRBV7-2
j_gene: TRBJ2-1
d_gene: NA
CDR3nt: TGTGCCAGCAGCTTGTACGGGACACCTTTCAATGAGCAGTTCTTC
CDR3aa: CASSLYGTPFNEQFF

abundance: NA
v_gene: TRBV11-2
j_gene: TRBJ2-5
d_gene: TRBD2
CDR3nt: TGTGCCAGCAGCGGGAGGGAAGAGACCCAGTACTTC
CDR3aa: CASSGREETQYF